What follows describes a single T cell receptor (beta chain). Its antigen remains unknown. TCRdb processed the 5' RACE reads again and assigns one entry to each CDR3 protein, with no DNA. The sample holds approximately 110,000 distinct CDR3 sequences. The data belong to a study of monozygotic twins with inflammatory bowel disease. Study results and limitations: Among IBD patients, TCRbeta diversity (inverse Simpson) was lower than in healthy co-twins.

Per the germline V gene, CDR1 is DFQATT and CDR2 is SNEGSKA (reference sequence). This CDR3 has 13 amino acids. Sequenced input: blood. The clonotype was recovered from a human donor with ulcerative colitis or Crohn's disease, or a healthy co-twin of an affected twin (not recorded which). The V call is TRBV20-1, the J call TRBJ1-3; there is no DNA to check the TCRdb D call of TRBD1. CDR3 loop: CSARVSSGNTIYF.